The clone carrying this T cell receptor beta chain was recorded a few times. The data are from a study of T cells in Graves' hyperthyroidism and ophthalmopathy. Per germline, CDR1 SGHKS and CDR2 YYEKEE (reference sequence). The CDR3 is made up of 15 amino acids. Trimming cost V 1 base and J 5 bases; bases outside gene matches: 5. RNA transcripts gave rise to amplified TCR beta CDR3 regions. HTBI primers were the set used in a first-round RT-PCR of the TCR CDR3. TCRdb re-derived calls from the multiplex PCR reads in MiXCR, one entry per CDR3 protein. The sample lists 700,000 or so distinct CDR3 sequences, about a sixth occurring once.

The receptor was derived from a man between 18 and 29 years old with Graves' hyperthyroidism. The rearrangement joins TRBV5-5 to TRBJ2-7; 11 nucleotides line up with TRBD2. The sequencing input was blood. CDR3 bases: TGTGCCAGCAGCTTGCTCATAGCGGGAGGGGACGAGCAGTACTTC. This codes for CASSLLIAGGDEQYF.